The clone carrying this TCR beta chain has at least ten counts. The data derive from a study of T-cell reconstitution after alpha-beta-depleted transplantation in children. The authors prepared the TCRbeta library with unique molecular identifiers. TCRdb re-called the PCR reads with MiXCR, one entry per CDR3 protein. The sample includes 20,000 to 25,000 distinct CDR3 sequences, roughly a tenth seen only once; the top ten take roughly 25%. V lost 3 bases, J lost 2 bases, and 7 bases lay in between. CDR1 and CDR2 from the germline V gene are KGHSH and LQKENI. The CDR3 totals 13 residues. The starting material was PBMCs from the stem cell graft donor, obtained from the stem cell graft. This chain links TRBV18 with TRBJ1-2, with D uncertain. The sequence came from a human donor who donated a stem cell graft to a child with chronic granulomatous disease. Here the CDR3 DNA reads TGTGCCAGCTCACCGAAACTGAACTATGGCTACACCTTC. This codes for CASSPKLNYGYTF. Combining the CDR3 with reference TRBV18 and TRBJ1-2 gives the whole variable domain NAGVMQNPRHLVRRRGQEARLRCSPMKGHSHVYWYRQLPEEGLKFMVYLQKENIIDESGMPKERFSAEFPKEGPSILRIQQVVRGDSAAYFCASSPKLNYGYTFGSGTRLTVV.